This TCR beta chain was documented in a study of CD8+CD57+ T cells in acquired aplastic anemia. This clonotype was counted at least ten times. Both TCR beta VDJ combination and CDR3 sequence profiling were carried out. Genomic DNA was the template for this profiling. TCRdb re-called the reads with MiXCR, one entry per CDR3 protein. This table has around 160,000 distinct CDR3 sequences, around half appearing once. Sequencing was done on patients that had shown CD8+CD57+ cell expansion by flow cytometry. Germline lookup yields CDR1 SNHLY and CDR2 FYNNEI. The length of the CDR3 is 14 residues. V dropped 3 bases and J dropped 4 bases, with 11 bases sitting between them.

Sequenced sample: sorted CD4+, CD8+, or CD8+CD57+ T cells (not recorded which) from PBMCs. The rearrangement links TRBV2 to TRBJ2-3; D might be TRBD1 or TRBD2, each matching 5 bases. This receptor was identified in a human donor with aplastic anemia. The CDR3 loop reads CASSDQRDADTQYF. CDR3 nucleotides: TGTGCCAGCAGTGATCAAAGGGACGCAGATACGCAGTATTTT.